The T cell receptor beta chain under discussion was sequenced for a study of cytomegalovirus exposure and HLA in healthy donors. This clone was counted a few times. 60 Vbeta and 13 Jbeta primers were used in PCR. Using immunoSEQ multiplex PCR, the repertoire was profiled, and TCRdb retains in-frame clones only, with some absent. The profile shows approximately 160,000 clones, around four fifths of them singletons. The sample comprised PBMCs. This TCR was sampled from a girl between 2 and 10 years old in good health and CMV-seropositive.

The CDR3 reads CASRPGLAGYEQYF. CDR3 coding DNA: TGTGCCAGCAGACCGGGACTAGCGGGATACGAGCAGTACTTC. V gene TRBV5-4 combines with J gene TRBJ2-7; 13 nucleotides match TRBD2. This CDR3 is built from 14 residues. Germline lookup yields CDR1 SGHNT and CDR2 YYREEE (reference sequence). J lost 4 bases, V lost 5 bases, and 3 bases had no gene match.